Each of the 4 T cell receptor beta chains below was sequenced from the same sample in a study of post-analysis software for immune sequencing data. The TCR beta cDNA libraries carried unique molecular identifiers. TCRdb reprocessed the PCR reads via MiXCR and lists one record per CDR3 protein. The sample holds some 160,000 distinct CDR3 sequences, around 36% seen once. Sample: blood, taken after autologous hematopoietic stem cell transplantation. The receptors were gathered from a girl aged 10 to 17 with multiple sclerosis.

The rearrangement joins TRBV20-1 to TRBJ2-5; possible D gene TRBD2, 5 bases. Trimming removed 0 bases at V and 4 bases at J, with 18 bases between. Germline assignment: CDR1 DFQATT and CDR2 SNEGSKA (reference sequence). The CDR3 is 16 amino acids. The CDR3: CSARDPRGWGRETQYF. The CDR3 DNA follows: TGCAGTGCTAGAGATCCCCGGGGTTGGGGTAGAGAGACCCAGTACTTC.

This clonotype was seen a handful of times. The gene calls are TRBV6-6 and TRBJ2-5; 11 bases fit TRBD1. The CDR3 runs 17 residues. Germline assignment: CDR1 MNHNY and CDR2 SVGAGI (reference sequence). Unmatched junction bases numbered 13, after V lost 5 bases and J lost 5 bases. The CDR3 reads CASSTTRTGGWGETQYF. The CDR3 nucleotides read TGTGCCAGCAGTACCACCCGGACAGGGGGCTGGGGTGAGACCCAGTACTTC.

This clonotype was seen a few times. This chain links TRBV29-1 with TRBJ2-3, with D possibly being TRBD1 (6 bases). Per the germline V gene, CDR1 is SQVTM and CDR2 is ANQGSEA. This CDR3 has 12 amino acids. CDR3 amino acids: CSSTGSTDTQYF. The CDR3 nucleotides are TGCAGTTCGACAGGAAGCACAGATACGCAGTATTTT.

This clonotype was counted between two and nine times. The chain combines TRBV9 with TRBJ1-1; D call uncertain. The V gene's germline CDR1 is SGDLS and CDR2 YYNGEE. This CDR3 is 13 amino acids long. The ends were cut back, 4 bases at V and 6 bases at J, with 13 bases in the middle. CDR3 in DNA: TGTGCCAGCAGCCCTAACGGTATTGCTGAAGCTTTCTTT. It codes for CASSPNGIAEAFF.